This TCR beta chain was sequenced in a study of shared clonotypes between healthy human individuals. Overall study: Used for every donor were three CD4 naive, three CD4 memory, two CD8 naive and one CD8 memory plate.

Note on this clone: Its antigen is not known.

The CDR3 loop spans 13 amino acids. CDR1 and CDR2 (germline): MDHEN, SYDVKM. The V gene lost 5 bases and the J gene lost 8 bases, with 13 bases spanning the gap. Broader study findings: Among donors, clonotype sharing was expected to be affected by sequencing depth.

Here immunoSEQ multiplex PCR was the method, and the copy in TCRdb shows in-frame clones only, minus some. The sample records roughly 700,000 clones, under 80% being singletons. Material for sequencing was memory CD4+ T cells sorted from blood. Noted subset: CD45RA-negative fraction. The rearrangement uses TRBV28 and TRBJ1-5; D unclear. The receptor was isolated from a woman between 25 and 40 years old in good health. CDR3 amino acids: CASSPQPREPQHF. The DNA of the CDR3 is TGTGCCAGCAGTCCTCAACCGAGGGAGCCCCAGCATTTT.